Listed here are 26 T cell receptor beta chains from one sample, sequenced in a study of STAT3 mutations in large granular lymphocyte leukemia. General study points: Every T-LGLL patient had at least one immunodominant TCRbeta clonotype.

Method: immunoSEQ multiplex PCR; TCRdb's copy keeps in-frame clones and lacks some. The sample records 35,000 to 40,000 clones, approximately 90% being singletons. No antigen has been assigned to these receptors. The sequenced sample consisted of PBMCs. These receptors were taken from a human donor with T large granular lymphocyte leukemia. Some clones in this sample may be carry-over from other donors' samples.

The chain recombines TRBV5-6 with TRBJ2-7; TRBD1 is a possible D gene (6 bases). Germline CDR1 SGHDT, CDR2 YYEEEE. V was cut by 7 bases and J by 1 base, with 12 bases left in between. This CDR3 contains 13 residues. The CDR3 region is CASRNRVSYEQYV. The CDR3 DNA reads as TGTGCCAGCCGCAACAGGGTATCCTACGAGCAGTACGTC.

The CDR3 reads CAWSVLQPRETQYF. CDR3 in DNA: TGTGCCTGGAGTGTACTTCAGCCCAGGGAGACCCAGTACTTC. This sequence joins TRBV30 and TRBJ2-5; D is ambiguous. In germline, CDR1 is GTSNPN, CDR2 SVGIG (reference sequence). Trimming shortened V by 0 bases and J by 5 bases, and 13 bases separated the two germline ends. CDR3 length: 14 amino acids.

The chain couples TRBV18 to TRBJ2-5; D gene ambiguous. The CDR3 is 11 residues long. The V gene lost 6 bases and the J gene lost 1 base, with 3 bases spanning the gap. Germline CDR1 KGHSH, CDR2 LQKENI. In DNA form, the CDR3 reads TGTGCCAGCTCCCTCCAAGAGACCCAGTACTTC. Its translation is CASSLQETQYF.

The chain employs TRBV6-6 and TRBJ2-7; D is unresolved. This CDR3 is built from 14 residues. CDR1 and CDR2 from the germline V gene are MNHNY and SVGAGI (reference sequence). Trimming removed 2 bases from V and 2 bases from J, with 10 bases in between. The CDR3 sequence is CASSYHVRTYEQYF. In DNA form, the CDR3 reads TGTGCCAGCAGTTACCACGTCAGGACCTACGAGCAGTACTTC.

The rearrangement joins TRBV5-1 to TRBJ1-2; D possibly corresponds to TRBD1 (6 bases). The ends were cut back, 4 bases at V and 3 bases at J, with 19 bases in the middle. CDR1 and CDR2 (germline): SGHRS, YFSETQ. The CDR3 totals 16 residues. This CDR3 reads CASSPQPGAVDYGYTF. The CDR3 DNA sequence: TGCGCCAGCAGCCCACAGCCAGGGGCTGTGGACTATGGCTACACCTTC.

V gene TRBV18 combines with J gene TRBJ1-4, with 7 bases aligning to TRBD1. The CDR3 contains 15 residues. The germline CDR1 and CDR2 sequences are KGHSH and LQKENI. V lost 4 bases, J lost 5 bases, and 7 bases stayed unmatched. In nucleotides, the CDR3 is TGTGCCAGCTCACGACCTGGGACAGACAATGAAAAACTGTTTTTT. This codes for CASSRPGTDNEKLFF.

The chain combines TRBV27 with TRBJ1-1, with TRBD1 as a possible D gene (6 bases). Trimming pared 0 bases from V and 5 bases from J, leaving 16 bases between. The CDR3 loop spans 16 amino acids. Per germline, CDR1 MNHEY and CDR2 SMNVEV (reference sequence). The CDR3 nucleotides read TGTGCCAGCAGTTTATCACAGGGAGGGTCTGGGACTGAAGCTTTCTTT. This gives the protein CASSLSQGGSGTEAFF.

This chain links TRBV27 with TRBJ2-5; 7 bases align to TRBD1. Germline V lookup: CDR1 MNHEY, CDR2 SMNVEV (reference sequence). Unmatched junction bases numbered 13, after V lost 5 bases and J lost 7 bases. CDR3 size: 15 residues. The CDR3 region is CASSTRNRGRGTQYF. DNA for the CDR3: TGTGCCAGCAGTACCCGTAACAGGGGACGGGGGACCCAGTACTTC.

The chain has TRBV29-1 and TRBJ1-5, with TRBD1 as a possible D gene (5 bases). In germline, CDR1 is SQVTM, CDR2 ANQGSEA. V shed 3 bases and J shed 2 bases, with 8 bases lying between them. The CDR3 length is 13 residues. CDR3 amino acids: CSVEGGGNQPQHF. The CDR3 DNA is TGCAGCGTTGAGGGGGGAGGCAATCAGCCCCAGCATTTT.

The chain has TRBV7-9 and TRBJ1-3, with D possibly matching TRBD1 (6 bases). There are 14 residues in the CDR3. Trimming stripped 6 bases from V and 4 bases from J, with 13 bases between. Per germline, CDR1 SEHNR and CDR2 FQNEAQ (reference sequence). The CDR3 here is CASSYRELGNTIYF. CDR3 sequence (DNA): TGTGCCAGCAGTTACAGGGAATTAGGAAACACCATATATTTT. Full variable domain (missing parts from reference TRBV7-9 and TRBJ1-3): DTGVSQNPRHKITKRGQNVTFRCDPISEHNRLYWYRQTLGQGPEFLTYFQNEAQLEKSRLLSDRFSAERPKGSFSTLEIQRTEQGDSAMYLCASSYRELGNTIYFGEGSWLTVV.

This clone was counted between two and nine times. The V gene is TRBV27, the J gene TRBJ1-1; 7 nucleotides agree with TRBD1. Germline loops: CDR1 MNHEY, CDR2 SMNVEV (reference sequence). The CDR3 runs 16 residues. V shed 6 bases, J shed 1 base, and the junction held 11 bases outside the gene matches. CDR3 sequence (DNA): TGTGCCAGCAGCCTTGGGCCCGGGACAGCGAACACTGAAGCTTTCTTT. It translates to CASSLGPGTANTEAFF.

This sequence joins TRBV5-8 and TRBJ2-7; TRBD1 might be the D (5 bases). This CDR3 comprises 10 residues. The V gene's germline CDR1 is SGHTS and CDR2 YDEGEE. CDR3 residues: CASRPDKAPV. The CDR3 bases are TGTGCCAGCAGACCGGACAAAGCCCCCGTC.

The chain uses TRBV5-8 and TRBJ1-5, with D possibly matching TRBD1 (6 bases). V was trimmed by 0 bases and J by 4 bases, leaving 8 bases between them. CDR1 is SGHTS and CDR2 is YDEGEE in the germline V gene. The CDR3 consists of 14 residues. The DNA of the CDR3 is TGTGCCAGCAGCTTGGGGACAGCAAATCAGCCCCAGCATTTT. It translates to CASSLGTANQPQHF.

V and J are TRBV9 and TRBJ1-2; 7 bases are shared with TRBD1. The junction had 10 bases not matched to a gene; V was cut back by 4 bases and J by 4 bases. The CDR3 sequence is 15 residues long. The germline V gene has CDR1 SGDLS and CDR2 YYNGEE. This chain's CDR3 is CASSLRDRLSYGYTF. The CDR3 DNA follows: TGTGCCAGCAGCCTCCGGGACAGACTTTCCTATGGCTACACCTTC.

V is TRBV6-6 and J is TRBJ2-2, with D perhaps TRBD1 (6 bases). Germline CDR1 MNHNY, CDR2 SVGAGI (reference sequence). V lost 2 bases and J 4 bases, leaving 14 bases between the germline ends. CDR3 length: 16 residues. CDR3 sequence: CASSYPTGLPTGELFF. The CDR3 nucleotides are TGTGCCAGCAGTTACCCTACAGGGCTTCCCACCGGGGAGCTGTTTTTT.

Only one count was recorded for this clone. The rearrangement uses TRBV29-1 and TRBJ2-5; 10 bases line up with TRBD2. CDR1 and CDR2 from the germline V gene are SQVTM and ANQGSEA. The CDR3 is made up of 15 amino acids. Losses at the gene ends were 5 bases for V and 4 bases for J; bases not matched to a gene: 10. The CDR3, as DNA: TGCAGCGTTCGGGGAGCGGGGGGGCCGGGAGAGACCCAGTACTTC. It translates to CSVRGAGGPGETQYF.

V usage is TRBV19 and J usage is TRBJ1-5; 10 bases align to TRBD1. Germline V lookup: CDR1 LNHDA, CDR2 SQIVND (reference sequence). V shed 7 bases and J 4 bases; nucleotides not matched to a gene: 13. The CDR3 totals 17 residues. The CDR3 is CASTHSGQGRGNQPQHF. The DNA for the CDR3 is TGTGCCAGTACTCACTCGGGACAGGGGAGAGGTAATCAGCCCCAGCATTTT.

V is TRBV7-2 and J is TRBJ2-1, with D perhaps assigned TRBD1 or TRBD2 (5 bases each). Trimming left V 4 bases short and J 6 bases short, with 10 bases between. The CDR3 covers 13 residues. Germline V gene lookup returns CDR1 SGHTA and CDR2 FQGNSA. The CDR3 loop reads CASSSGTFNEQFF. As DNA, the CDR3 is TGTGCCAGCAGCTCGGGGACCTTCAATGAGCAGTTCTTC.

The rearrangement joins TRBV2 to TRBJ1-2; unclear D gene. V lost 6 bases, J lost 3 bases, and 11 bases lay in between. Germline CDR1 reads SNHLY; CDR2 reads FYNNEI. The CDR3 extends over 13 amino acids. The DNA for the CDR3 is TGTGCCAGCAGCCTTCCGCAAGACTATGGCTACACCTTC. It translates to CASSLPQDYGYTF. Looking up the rest from reference TRBV2 and TRBJ1-2 gives the full variable domain: EPEVTQTPSHQVTQMGQEVILRCVPISNHLYFYWYRQILGQKVEFLVSFYNNEISEKSEIFDDQFSVERPDGSNFTLKIRSTKLEDSAMYFCASSLPQDYGYTFGSGTRLTVV.

This chain uses TRBV29-1 with TRBJ1-6; TRBD1 is a possible D gene (6 bases). Trimming stripped 6 bases from V and 1 base from J, with 10 bases between. CDR1 and CDR2 (germline): SQVTM, ANQGSEA. The length of the CDR3 is 14 residues. CDR3 residues: CSVYRVSYNSPLHF. DNA for the CDR3: TGCAGCGTGTACAGGGTTTCCTATAATTCACCCCTCCACTTT.

This clone was picked up a small number of times. This sample also contains other DNA sequences that code for the same CDR3. The chain uses TRBV5-1 and TRBJ1-2; tentatively, D is TRBD1 (6 bases). The CDR3 has 14 residues. CDR1 is SGHRS and CDR2 is YFSETQ in the germline V gene. V dropped 3 bases and J dropped 2 bases, with 11 bases sitting between them. As DNA, the CDR3 is TGCGCCAGCAGCTCCGGAGGGACAAACTATGGCTACACCTTC. Its translation: CASSSGGTNYGYTF. Variable domain in full (rest from reference TRBV5-1 and TRBJ1-2): KAGVTQTPRYLIKTRGQQVTLSCSPISGHRSVSWYQQTPGQGLQFLFEYFSETQRNKGNFPGRFSGRQFSNSRSEMNVSTLELGDSALYLCASSSGGTNYGYTFGSGTRLTVV.

V usage is TRBV10-3 and J usage is TRBJ2-1, with TRBD1 matching over 8 bases. Germline lookup yields CDR1 ENHRY and CDR2 SYGVKD. The CDR3 is 13 amino acids. V gave up 6 bases and J gave up 7 bases; unmatched junction bases: 5. The CDR3, as DNA: TGTGCCATCAGCCAGACAGGGGTAAATGAGCAGTTCTTC. Its protein is CAISQTGVNEQFF.

The V and J genes are TRBV5-1 and TRBJ2-2; D not certain. Germline V gene data show CDR1 as SGHRS and CDR2 as YFSETQ. The CDR3 is made up of 14 amino acids. The ends were cut back, 0 bases at V and 4 bases at J, with 7 bases in the middle. The CDR3 sequence is CASSLERPTGELFF. The CDR3 DNA sequence: TGCGCCAGCAGCTTGGAGAGGCCCACCGGGGAGCTGTTTTTT.

The chain is built from TRBV5-4 and TRBJ1-6; TRBD1 aligns across 8 bases. V was clipped by 0 bases and J by 3 bases; unmatched bases: 2. This CDR3 comprises 16 residues. CDR1 is SGHNT and CDR2 is YYREEE in the germline V gene (reference sequence). This chain's CDR3 is CASSLDGTGYNSPLHF. The DNA of the CDR3 is TGTGCCAGCAGCTTGGATGGGACAGGCTATAATTCACCCCTCCACTTT.

V gene TRBV5-1 combines with J gene TRBJ1-2; D is possibly TRBD1 (6 bases). Trimming cost V 4 bases and J 5 bases, with 15 bases left between them. The CDR3 has 14 amino acids. Germline CDR1 is SGHRS and CDR2 is YFSETQ. The CDR3 DNA sequence: TGCGCCAGCAGCGATACACAGGGTTGGTATGGCTACACCTTC. Protein: CASSDTQGWYGYTF.

The chain joins TRBV18 to TRBJ2-7; 15 nucleotides match TRBD2. CDR3 length equals 15 residues. The ends lost 6 bases at V and 1 base at J; junction bases unmatched: 1. CDR1 and CDR2 from the germline V gene are KGHSH and LQKENI. In nucleotides, the CDR3 is TGTGCCAGCTCGGGGACTAGCGGGGGGTCCTACGAGCAGTACTTC. This codes for CASSGTSGGSYEQYF.